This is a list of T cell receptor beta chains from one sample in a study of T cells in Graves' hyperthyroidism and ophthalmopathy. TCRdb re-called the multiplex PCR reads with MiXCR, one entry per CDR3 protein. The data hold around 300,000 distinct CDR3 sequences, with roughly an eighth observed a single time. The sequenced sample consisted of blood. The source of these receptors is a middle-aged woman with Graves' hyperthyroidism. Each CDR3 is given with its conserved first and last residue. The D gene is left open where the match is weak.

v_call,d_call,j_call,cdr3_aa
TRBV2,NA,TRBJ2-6,CASMRDTGANALTF
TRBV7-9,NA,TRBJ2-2,CASSSGGGANTGELFF
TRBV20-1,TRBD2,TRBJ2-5,CSASLAGEETQYF
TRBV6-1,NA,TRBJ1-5,CASSVSASTRGVRIQPQHF
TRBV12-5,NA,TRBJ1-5,CASGADQPQHF
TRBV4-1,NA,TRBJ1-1,CASSPASGAMNTEAFF
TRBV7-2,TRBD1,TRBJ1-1,CASSSQRTGKGLNTEAFF
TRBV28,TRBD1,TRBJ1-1,CASSPGQGGTEAFF
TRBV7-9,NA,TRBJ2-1,CASSNEQFF
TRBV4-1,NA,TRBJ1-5,CASSQAGWQENQPQHF
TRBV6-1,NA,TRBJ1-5,CASRLDGDQPQHF
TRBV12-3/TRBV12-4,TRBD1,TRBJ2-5,CASSPGQGRKTQYF
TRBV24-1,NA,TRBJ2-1,CATSDPQRINNEQFF
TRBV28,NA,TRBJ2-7,CASSAVTEQYF
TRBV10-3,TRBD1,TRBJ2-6,CAISRTGPVSGANVLTF
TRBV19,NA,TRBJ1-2,CASTPDKLNYGYTF
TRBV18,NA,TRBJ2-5,CASSPPAGETQYF
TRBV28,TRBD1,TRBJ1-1,CASSSRTGPGAFF
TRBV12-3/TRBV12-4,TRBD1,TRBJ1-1,CASSRTGGITEAFF
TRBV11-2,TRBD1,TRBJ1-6,CASSLASAGTGNSPLHF
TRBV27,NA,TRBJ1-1,CASTMGSGAGNTEAFF
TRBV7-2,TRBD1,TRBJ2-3,CASSRQGNPDTQYF
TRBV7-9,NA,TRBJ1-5,CASSLATGSNQPQHF
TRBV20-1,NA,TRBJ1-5,CSARDRAGNQPQHF
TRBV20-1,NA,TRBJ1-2,CSAIITIPPYGYTF
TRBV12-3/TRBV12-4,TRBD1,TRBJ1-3,CASSPGDSSGNTIYF